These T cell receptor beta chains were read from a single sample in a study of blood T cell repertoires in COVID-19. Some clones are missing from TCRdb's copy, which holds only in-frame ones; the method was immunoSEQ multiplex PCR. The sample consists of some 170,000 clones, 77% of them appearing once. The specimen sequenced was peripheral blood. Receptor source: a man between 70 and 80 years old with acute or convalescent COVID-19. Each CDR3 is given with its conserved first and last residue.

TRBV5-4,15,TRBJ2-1,CASSFRGGLPSEQFF
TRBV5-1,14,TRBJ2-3,CASSSGQGPDTQYF
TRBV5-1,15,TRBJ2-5,CASSLVASGGEPQYF
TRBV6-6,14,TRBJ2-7,CASSYWGAGGEQYF
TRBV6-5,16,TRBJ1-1,CASSYRQGGMNTEAFF
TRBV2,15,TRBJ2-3,CASSGRLAIRDTQYF
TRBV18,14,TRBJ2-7,CASSRSGGFYEQYF
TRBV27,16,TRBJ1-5,CASSSFDRGVNQPQHF
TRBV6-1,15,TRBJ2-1,CASSEKGSSYNEQFF
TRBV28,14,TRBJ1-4,CASSLGQRNEKLFF
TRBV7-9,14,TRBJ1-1,CASNRQEGTTEAFF
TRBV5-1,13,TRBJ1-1,CASRSFLSTEAFF
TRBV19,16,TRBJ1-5,CASTTPAGQGVQPQHF
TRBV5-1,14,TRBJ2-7,CASSLDGDRGEQYF
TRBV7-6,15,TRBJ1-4,CASSYDRTTNEKLFF
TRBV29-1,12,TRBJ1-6,CAGTENNSPLHF
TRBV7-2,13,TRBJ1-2,CASSFDSDYGYTF
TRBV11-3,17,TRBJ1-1,CASSSGEGRDDNTEAFF
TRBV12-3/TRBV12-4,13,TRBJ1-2,CASSPTGVRGYTF
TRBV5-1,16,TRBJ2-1,CASSLELAGIYNEQFF
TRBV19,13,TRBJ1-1,CASSILLNTEAFF
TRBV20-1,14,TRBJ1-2,CSASADRGSYGYTF
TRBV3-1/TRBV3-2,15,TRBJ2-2,CAACRTGSVAGELFF
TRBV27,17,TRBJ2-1,CASSLGASGSSYNEQFF
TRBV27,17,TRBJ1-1,CASSFIAQGLLNTEAFF
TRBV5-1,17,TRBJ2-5,CASSLGTSGRVQETQYF
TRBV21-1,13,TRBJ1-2,CASSKVGSCGYTF
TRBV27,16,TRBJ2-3,CASSRGTGGRTDTQYF
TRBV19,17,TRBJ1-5,CASSPQHRDIGNQPQHF
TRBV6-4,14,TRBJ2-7,CASSPTSGGYEQYF
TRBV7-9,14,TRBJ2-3,CASSLALQGDTQYF
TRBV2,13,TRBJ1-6,CASSARGSSPLHF
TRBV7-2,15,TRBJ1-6,CASRSGTGSNSPLHF
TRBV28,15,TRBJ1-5,CASTPLGASNQPQHF
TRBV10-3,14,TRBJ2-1,CAISGGLADNEQFF